Presented here are 21 T cell receptor beta chains from one specimen sequenced in a study of a mutant IDH1 vaccine in newly diagnosed glioma. Regarding time point: week 35, safety follow-up. Topical imiquimod accompanied each vaccine dose, which consisted of 300 ug of mutant IDH1 20-mer peptide. These TCRs' antigens remain unknown. Only in-frame clones appear in the TCRdb table, and some are missing; sequencing was by immunoSEQ multiplex PCR. Among roughly 51,000 clones, under 85% were seen once, and the ten largest hold less than 7.5%. Specimen: PBMCs, collected from a glioma patient whose treatment included an IDH1 peptide vaccine. These receptors originate from a man in his forties with glioma.

J is TRBJ1-2 and V is TRBV6-1; TRBD1 is a possible D gene (5 bases). The germline gives CDR1 MNHNS, CDR2 SASEGT. CDR3 length equals 11 residues. Trimming removed 9 bases at V and 3 bases at J, with 8 bases between. The CDR3 spells CASHRYYGYTF. CDR3 sequence (DNA): TGTGCCAGTCACAGGTACTATGGCTACACCTTC.

The J gene is TRBJ1-6, the V gene TRBV2, with unresolved D. V dropped 4 bases and J dropped 0 bases, with 7 bases sitting between them. Germline loops: CDR1 SNHLY, CDR2 FYNNEI. The CDR3 has 15 amino acids. This CDR3 reads CASSVSSSYNSPLHF. The CDR3 nucleotides read TGTGCCAGCAGTGTTTCGAGCTCCTATAATTCACCCCTCCACTTT. The full variable domain, with the rest looked up from reference TRBV2 and TRBJ1-6, is EPEVTQTPSHQVTQMGQEVILRCVPISNHLYFYWYRQILGQKVEFLVSFYNNEISEKSEIFDDQFSVERPDGSNFTLKIRSTKLEDSAMYFCASSVSSSYNSPLHFGNGTRLTVT.

The rearrangement joins TRBV19 to TRBJ1-5; D is unclear. Germline V lookup: CDR1 LNHDA, CDR2 SQIVND (reference sequence). CDR3 length equals 18 residues. V was clipped by 0 bases and J by 3 bases, with 18 bases between them. For the CDR3, the DNA is TGTGCCAGTAGTATAGATCTCATCACGGGCAGGATCAATCAGCCCCAGCATTTT. Its protein is CASSIDLITGRINQPQHF.

CDR3: CASSYSLANTGELFF. CDR3 in DNA: TGTGCCAGCAGTTACAGCCTCGCGAACACCGGGGAGCTGTTTTTT. V gene TRBV6-5 combines with J gene TRBJ2-2; no definite D call. This CDR3 is built from 15 residues. Trimming removed 2 bases from V and 0 bases from J, with 7 bases in between. CDR1 is MNHEY, CDR2 SVGAGI, per germline.

The J gene is TRBJ2-5, the V gene TRBV10-3; 7 bases match TRBD1. The CDR3 runs to 14 residues. Trimming at V came to 5 bases and at J to 1 base, leaving 4 bases not matched to a gene. Germline-derived CDR1 and CDR2 are ENHRY and SYGVKD. This chain's CDR3 is CAISRSGGQETQYF. Here the CDR3 DNA reads TGTGCCATCAGTCGGTCAGGGGGCCAAGAGACCCAGTACTTC.

The chain carries TRBV5-1 and TRBJ2-3, with 7 bases matching TRBD2. CDR3 size: 13 residues. Trimming at V came to 7 bases and at J to 0 bases, leaving 2 bases not matched to a gene. CDR1 is SGHRS and CDR2 is YFSETQ in the germline V gene. CDR3 residues: CASGTTSTDTQYF. In DNA, the CDR3 is TGCGCCAGCGGGACTACTAGCACAGATACGCAGTATTTT.

Concerning this clone itself: This specimen includes other DNA sequences encoding the same CDR3. The chain employs TRBV20-1 and TRBJ2-3; no clear D. The V end lost 3 bases, the J end lost 2 bases, and 3 bases lay between the germline ends. Germline CDR1 DFQATT, CDR2 SNEGSKA (reference sequence). The CDR3 contains 11 residues. CDR3 sequence reads: CSARSTDTQYF. The CDR3 region has the DNA TGCAGTGCTAGGTCCACAGATACGCAGTATTTT.

The chain links TRBV18 to TRBJ2-3, with unresolved D. The CDR3 consists of 14 residues. CDR1 is KGHSH, CDR2 LQKENI, per germline. The ends were cut back, 0 bases at V and 6 bases at J, with 10 bases in the middle. DNA of the CDR3: TGTGCCAGCTCACCACCCCGTCTTCAGGATACGCAGTATTTT. This encodes CASSPPRLQDTQYF.

The chain joins TRBV6-6 to TRBJ2-3; D might be TRBD2 (5 bases). Germline V gene data show CDR1 as MNHNY and CDR2 as SVGAGI (reference sequence). Trimming took 5 bases from V and 6 from J, leaving 9 bases between them. CDR3 size: 12 residues. The CDR3 sequence is CASSPGGDTQYF. The CDR3 nucleotides are TGTGCCAGCAGTCCTGGCGGGGATACGCAGTATTTT.

The genes are TRBV29-1 and TRBJ2-7; 7 nucleotides agree with TRBD2. Unmatched junction bases numbered 7, after V lost 6 bases and J lost 2 bases. This CDR3 contains 13 residues. Germline lookup yields CDR1 SQVTM and CDR2 ANQGSEA. This CDR3 reads CSVLDGGTYEQYF. CDR3 DNA sequence: TGCAGCGTCCTCGACGGGGGGACCTACGAGCAGTACTTC.

This chain joins TRBV10-3 and TRBJ2-7; 8 nucleotides agree with TRBD1. V was pared by 6 bases and J by 2 bases, with 6 bases of the junction left unmatched. This CDR3 contains 14 residues. CDR1 is ENHRY, CDR2 SYGVKD, per germline. The CDR3 here is CAISLGTGTYEQYF. CDR3 coding DNA: TGTGCCATCAGCCTCGGGACAGGAACCTACGAGCAGTACTTC.

The V call is TRBV11-2, the J call TRBJ2-7; tentatively, D is TRBD1 or TRBD2 (5 bases each). Germline assignment: CDR1 SGHAT and CDR2 FQNNGV. The CDR3 has 13 residues. V was trimmed by 0 bases and J by 3 bases, leaving 6 bases between them. The CDR3 sequence: CASSLDGGYEQYF. As DNA, the CDR3 is TGTGCCAGCAGCTTAGATGGGGGCTACGAGCAGTACTTC.

The rearrangement links TRBV18 to TRBJ1-2; 12 nucleotides agree with TRBD1. The V gene end was trimmed by 2 bases and the J gene end by 4 bases; junction bases not matched to a gene: 5. The CDR3 covers 16 residues. CDR1 is KGHSH and CDR2 is LQKENI in the germline V gene. CDR3 sequence (DNA): TGTGCCAGCTCACCAGGCTCGGGACAGGGGGCCTATGGCTACACCTTC. This codes for CASSPGSGQGAYGYTF.

This chain uses TRBV10-3 with TRBJ1-1, with TRBD1 matching over 7 bases. This CDR3 comprises 15 residues. The V gene's germline CDR1 is ENHRY and CDR2 SYGVKD. V dropped 3 bases and J dropped 3; count of bases not matched to a gene: 7. The CDR3 region is CAISDLGQGDTEAFF. CDR3 nucleotides: TGTGCCATCAGTGATCTCGGCCAGGGGGACACTGAAGCTTTCTTT.

The rearrangement uses TRBV5-1 and TRBJ2-5; D remains unclear. The germline V and J ends were trimmed by 4 bases and 2 bases, with 3 bases remaining between them. The CDR3 consists of 11 residues. Germline V lookup: CDR1 SGHRS, CDR2 YFSETQ. The CDR3 nucleotides are TGCGCCAGCAGCCAGCAAGAGACCCAGTACTTC. Its protein is CASSQQETQYF. The whole variable domain, filled in from reference TRBV5-1 and TRBJ2-5, reads KAGVTQTPRYLIKTRGQQVTLSCSPISGHRSVSWYQQTPGQGLQFLFEYFSETQRNKGNFPGRFSGRQFSNSRSEMNVSTLELGDSALYLCASSQQETQYFGPGTRLLVL.

This chain connects TRBV30 to TRBJ1-5, with a possible D match to TRBD1 (5 bases). Germline CDR1 reads GTSNPN; CDR2 reads SVGIG (reference sequence). Trimming removed 0 bases from V and 0 bases from J, with 9 bases in between. The CDR3 sequence is 15 residues long. CDR3 in amino acids: CAWSVGDYSNQPQHF. Here the CDR3 DNA reads TGTGCCTGGAGTGTAGGGGATTATAGCAATCAGCCCCAGCATTTT.

The rearrangement joins TRBV27 to TRBJ1-6; a weak D match, TRBD1 (5 bases). Per germline, CDR1 MNHEY and CDR2 SMNVEV (reference sequence). This CDR3 is built from 16 residues. The ends were cut back, 5 bases at V and 7 bases at J, with 18 bases in the middle. The CDR3 region has the DNA TGTGCCAGCAGTCCCAGACGGGGGGTCAGGAATTCACCCCTCCACTTT. It yields the protein CASSPRRGVRNSPLHF.

V and J are TRBV7-9 and TRBJ2-7, with D uncertain. Deletions cut 5 bases from V and 8 bases from J, with 16 bases between. The CDR3 contains 13 residues. Germline CDR1 SEHNR, CDR2 FQNEAQ (reference sequence). This chain's CDR3 is CASSLGSTDQQYF. In DNA, the CDR3 is TGTGCCAGCAGCCTTGGCTCGACGGACCAGCAGTACTTC.

This clone appeared a single time. V is TRBV10-1 and J is TRBJ2-7, with 8 nucleotides matching TRBD1. The CDR3 is 12 residues long. V gave up 11 bases and J gave up 6 bases; unmatched junction bases: 9. Germline V gives CDR1 WNHNN, CDR2 SYGVQD (reference sequence). The CDR3 here is CAGPGQEGEQYF. Written as DNA, the CDR3 is TGCGCCGGGCCGGGACAGGAGGGCGAGCAGTACTTC.

This chain connects TRBV5-1 to TRBJ2-2; D uncertain. This CDR3 has 13 residues. V lost 4 bases, J lost 5 bases, and 9 bases lay in between. The germline gives CDR1 SGHRS, CDR2 YFSETQ. The CDR3 coding sequence is TGCGCCAGCAGCCCCGACTTTACCGGGGAGCTGTTTTTT. It specifies CASSPDFTGELFF.

V usage is TRBV5-1 and J usage is TRBJ2-2; tentatively, D is TRBD2 (7 bases). Trimming pared 4 bases from V and 4 bases from J, leaving 14 bases between. This CDR3 has 15 amino acids. Germline V gene data show CDR1 as SGHRS and CDR2 as YFSETQ. The DNA of the CDR3 is TGCGCCAGCAGCCACGGGGGGCCTGGCACCGGGGAGCTGTTTTTT. This translates into CASSHGGPGTGELFF.